This T cell receptor (beta chain) was observed in a study of T cell repertoires in cytomegalovirus infection. At the level of the study: Both CMV infection and a matching HLA type were indicated by public TCR beta signatures. Study-level results: CMV carriers with the relevant HLA were identified by cumulative public TCR beta family frequency.

Note on this clonotype: Its antigen remains unidentified.

TCRdb re-called the reads through MiXCR, storing one row per CDR3 protein. The table records about 190,000 distinct CDR3 sequences, 8% to 10% of them present only once. The CDR3 is 17 residues long. Unmatched junction bases numbered 9, after V lost 4 bases and J lost 4 bases. Germline V gene data show CDR1 as KGHDR and CDR2 as SFDVKD. This chain joins TRBV24-1 and TRBJ2-5; 12 bases fit TRBD2. Sequenced sample: PBMCs. The TCR was taken from a human donor in good health (CMV status not recorded). Some clones in this sample may be carry-over from other donors' samples. The CDR3 loop reads CATSEGALAGGRETQYF. CDR3 coding DNA: TGTGCCACCAGTGAAGGAGCTCTAGCGGGGGGGCGAGAGACCCAGTACTTC.